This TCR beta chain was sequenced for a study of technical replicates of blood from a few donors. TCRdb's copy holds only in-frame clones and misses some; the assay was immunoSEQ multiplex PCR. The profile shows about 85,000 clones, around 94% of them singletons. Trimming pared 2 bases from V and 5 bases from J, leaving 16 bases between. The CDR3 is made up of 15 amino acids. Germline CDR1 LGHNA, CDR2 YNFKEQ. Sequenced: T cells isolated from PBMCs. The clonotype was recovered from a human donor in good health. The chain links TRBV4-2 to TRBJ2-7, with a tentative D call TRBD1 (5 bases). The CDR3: CASSQTTEKGNEQYF. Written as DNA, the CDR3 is TGTGCCAGCAGCCAAACGACAGAGAAGGGGAACGAGCAGTACTTC.